A selection of T cell receptor beta chains follows, all from one sample in a study of vaccination effects on CD4 cells after COVID-19. No antigens are known for them. Profiled with immunoSEQ multiplex PCR; TCRdb holds only in-frame clones, not every one. The sample has tens of thousands of clones, 70% seen once. Here the sequenced sample was CD4+ T cells from PBMCs cultured with SARS-CoV-2 spike peptides, taken before COVID-19 vaccination. These receptors originate from a human donor who received a COVID-19 vaccine. CDR3s include the opening cysteine and the closing phenylalanine or tryptophan. A D gene is named only where the DNA matches it firmly. A clone size is listed for some rows: how often the clone was seen (once, few, many), or a class if it is expanded.

J,V,size,D,CDR3,DNA
TRBJ1-3,TRBV28,NA,NA,CASSFDRYSGNTIYF,TGTGCCAGCAGTTTCGATAGATACTCTGGAAACACCATATATTTT
TRBJ1-2,TRBV3-1/TRBV3-2,NA,TRBD1,CASSGSNRGHGYTF,TGTGCCAGCAGCGGGTCTAACAGGGGGCATGGCTACACCTTC
TRBJ1-2,TRBV29-1,few,NA,CSVEEGQGLIRYTF,TGCAGCGTTGAAGAGGGCCAGGGTCTAATCCGCTACACCTTC
TRBJ1-5,TRBV5-6,NA,TRBD1,CASSGTGGVDQPQHF,TGTGCCAGCAGTGGGACAGGAGGGGTGGATCAGCCCCAGCATTTT
TRBJ1-4,TRBV5-1,NA,NA,CASSADGGEKLFF,TGCGCCAGCAGCGCGGATGGCGGAGAAAAACTGTTTTTT
TRBJ1-6,TRBV19,few,NA,CASSIGAVGSYNSPLHF,TGTGCCAGTAGTATTGGGGCGGTTGGCTCCTATAATTCACCCCTCCACTTT
TRBJ2-3,TRBV19,NA,TRBD1,CASRDRGSSTDTQYF,TGTGCCAGTAGGGACAGGGGTTCAAGCACAGATACGCAGTATTTT
TRBJ2-3,TRBV12-1,few,NA,CASSLLAGTSTDTQYF,TGTGCCAGCAGCTTATTAGCGGGGACCAGCACAGATACGCAGTATTTT
TRBJ1-1,TRBV27,NA,NA,CASSVEGGHTEAFF,TGTGCCAGCAGTGTCGAGGGGGGGCACACTGAAGCTTTCTTT
TRBJ2-1,TRBV11-3,NA,TRBD2,CASSLGTAGATEQFF,TGTGCCAGCAGCTTAGGGACAGCGGGGGCTACTGAGCAGTTCTTC
TRBJ2-5,TRBV2,NA,TRBD2,CASSGSGIQYF,TGTGCCAGCAGTGGTAGCGGGATCCAGTACTTC
TRBJ1-2,TRBV19,NA,TRBD1,CASSIGADREQGGYTF,TGTGCCAGTAGTATAGGGGCCGACAGGGAACAGGGCGGCTACACCTTC
TRBJ2-7,TRBV5-5,few,NA,CASSLGSGKYEQYF,TGTGCCAGCAGCTTGGGTTCAGGAAAATACGAGCAGTACTTC
TRBJ1-4,TRBV10-3,NA,NA,CAISEAREKLFF,TGTGCCATCAGTGAGGCACGGGAAAAACTGTTTTTT
TRBJ2-4,TRBV30,once,NA,CAWSTGDLAKNIQYF,TGTGCCTGGAGTACCGGGGACCTTGCCAAAAACATTCAGTACTTC
TRBJ1-1,TRBV5-4,NA,TRBD1,CASSYKLQGDTEAFF,TGTGCCAGCAGCTATAAGTTACAGGGGGACACTGAAGCTTTCTTT
TRBJ1-5,TRBV6-2/TRBV6-3,NA,NA,CASSSRSSNQPQHF,TGTGCCAGCAGTTCCCGGAGTAGCAATCAGCCCCAGCATTTT
TRBJ1-3,TRBV9,NA,NA,CASSPRLGNEGNTIYF,TGTGCCAGCAGCCCGCGACTCGGGAACGAAGGAAACACCATATATTTT
TRBJ2-7,TRBV27,NA,TRBD1,CASGDRGTYEQYF,TGTGCCAGCGGGGACAGGGGAACCTACGAGCAGTACTTC
TRBJ2-5,TRBV7-2,NA,TRBD2,CASSSRRGDAGDRKETQYF,TGTGCCAGCAGCTCCCGCCGGGGGGATGCGGGAGATCGTAAAGAGACCCAGTACTTC
TRBJ2-1,TRBV28,NA,NA,CASIPGAPIKGEQFF,TGTGCCAGCATCCCGGGGGCCCCTATCAAAGGTGAGCAGTTCTTC
TRBJ2-7,TRBV6-5,NA,NA,CASSYQQGPYEQYF,TGTGCCAGCAGTTACCAGCAGGGCCCTTACGAGCAGTACTTC